This is a list of T cell receptor beta chains from one sample in a study of T cell responses to AZD1222 COVID-19 vaccine. TCRdb keeps only in-frame clones here, not all; method: immunoSEQ multiplex PCR. Here the sample spans around 140,000 clones, 85% to 90% being singletons. The sample was peripheral blood, taken on day 0 of AZD1222 vaccination. These TCRs come from an adult in good health. Both conserved end residues are trimmed from each CDR3.

CDR3aa,v_gene
ASSSRGGRGNYGYT,TRBV28
ASSSGIPYYGYT,TRBV5-4
ASSQIDRVRAF,TRBV14
ASSMSTDTQY,TRBV19
ASSSGLQGNIQY,TRBV5-4
ASSSKAGFPDTQY,TRBV5-1
ASAPGNSPLH,TRBV5-4
ASRRGVRDYGYT,TRBV7-9
ASSAQGKSGELF,TRBV25-1
ASSPSQGGIQY,TRBV18
ASSVGGQGNTIY,TRBV9
ASSHRGQETQY,TRBV12-3/TRBV12-4
ASSTTGPRGQPQH,TRBV19
ASRWTGGLNSPLH,TRBV5-1
ASSAAGAPNQPQH,TRBV9
ASSEEGRVNTEAF,TRBV6-1
ASSLEAVNTEAF,TRBV7-9
ASSPLAGGQETQY,TRBV7-7
ASSSDSPYEQY,TRBV7-7
ASRRPTGGYGYT,TRBV6-5
ASSLPKQGGVYGYT,TRBV7-9
ATSTPLLETQY,TRBV15